The sequence of this T cell receptor beta chain was determined in a study of regulatory T cells in long-lasting Graves disease. Through Arm-PCR of CDR3 regions and iRepertoire HTBI primers, TCR beta libraries were built. TCRdb analysed the multiplex PCR reads with MiXCR anew, one entry per CDR3 protein. The repertoire holds 450,000 to 600,000 distinct CDR3 sequences, 15% to 20% seen once, with 9% to 15% in the top ten. As for time point: newly diagnosed GD, antithyroid drugs for less than 3 months. PBMCs were the source of the RNA used for TCR sequencing. This clonotype was picked up a small number of times. Germline CDR1 reads MNHNS; CDR2 reads SASEGT. V lost 6 bases and J lost 6; bases outside the gene matches: 9. The CDR3 sequence is 14 residues long. The sample was also reused in another study, on T cells in Graves' hyperthyroidism and ophthalmopathy.

This specimen was peripheral blood mononuclear cells (PBMCs), taken at new diagnosis, from a patient treated with antithyroid drugs. The J gene is TRBJ2-7, the V gene TRBV6-1, with 9 positions matching TRBD2. This clonotype was sampled from a man aged 35 to 55 with Graves disease. CDR3: CASRLAGVVGEQYF. CDR3 nucleotide sequence: TGTGCCAGCAGATTAGCGGGAGTGGTAGGCGAGCAGTACTTC.